This T cell receptor (beta chain) was captured in a study of blood T cells in healthy people across ages. General study results and limits: When set beside aged donors, long-lived donors presented more naive CD4+ cells and higher diversity.

With a J-beta primer mix and a sample-barcoded 5' primer, a second PCR ran roughly 6 to 12 cycles. From the 5' RACE reads, TCRdb called clonotypes with MiXCR, one entry per CDR3 protein. The table lists some 320,000 distinct CDR3 sequences, 27% of them singletons. It was 9.5 to 10 milliliters of peripheral blood that were drawn from each donor. This clonotype has just a few counts. Its specificity is not known. Trimming took off 2 bases at V and 0 bases at J, with 11 bases between the two ends. Germline V gene data show CDR1 as MGHDK and CDR2 as SYGVNS. This CDR3 contains 15 residues. Sequencing used blood. This chain joins TRBV25-1 and TRBJ2-7; D is ambiguous. The TCR comes from a woman between 65 and 79 years old in good health. The CDR3 region is CASSERAVSSYEQYF. The CDR3, as DNA: TGTGCCAGCAGTGAACGGGCAGTGAGCTCCTACGAGCAGTACTTC.